The clone carrying this T cell receptor (beta chain) is termed medium-sized. The antigen remains unidentified. The source of the sample is a study of HIV-infected patients and healthy controls. Study results and caveats: CDR3 sharing between individuals was lower in HIV-infected patients than in healthy controls.

Reverse transcription used 450 to 650 ng RNA and constant-region primers for alpha and beta. Using multiplexing indices, alpha and beta chain libraries were generated apart by chain-specific third strand synthesis. Each CDR3 protein is one row after TCRdb ran MiXCR on the 5' RACE reads. The sample lists roughly 7,300 distinct CDR3 sequences, about 8% occurring once. Unmatched junction bases numbered 5, after V lost 0 bases and J lost 10 bases. The CDR3 is 15 residues long. Germline V lookup: CDR1 LGHNA, CDR2 YNFKEQ. No cell fractionation was done, so the repertoire covers all unsorted peripheral blood T cells.

Sample: blood, taken before antiretroviral therapy. This chain uses TRBV4-2 with TRBJ1-6; 8 bases match TRBD1. The sequence was collected from an adult with HIV infection. The CDR3 here is CASSQDIQGVSPLHF. The CDR3, as DNA: TGTGCCAGCAGCCAAGATATACAGGGGGTATCACCCCTCCACTTT.